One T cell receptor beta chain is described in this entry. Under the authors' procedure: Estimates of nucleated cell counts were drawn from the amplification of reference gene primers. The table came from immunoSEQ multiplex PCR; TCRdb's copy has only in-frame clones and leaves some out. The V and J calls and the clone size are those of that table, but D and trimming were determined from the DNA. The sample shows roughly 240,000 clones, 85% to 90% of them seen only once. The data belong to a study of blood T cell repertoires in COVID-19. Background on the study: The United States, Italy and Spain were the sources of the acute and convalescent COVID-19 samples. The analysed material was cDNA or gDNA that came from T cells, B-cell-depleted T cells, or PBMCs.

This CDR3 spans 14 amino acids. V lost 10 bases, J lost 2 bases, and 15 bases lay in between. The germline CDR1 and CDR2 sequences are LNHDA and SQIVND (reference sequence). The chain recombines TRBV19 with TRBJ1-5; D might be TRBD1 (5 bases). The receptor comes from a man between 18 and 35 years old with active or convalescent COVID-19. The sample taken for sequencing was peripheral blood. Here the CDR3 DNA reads TGTGCCACCTGGGAGGGGTTAGGCAATCAGCCCCAGCATTTT. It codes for CATWEGLGNQPQHF.